Below are 9 T cell receptor beta chains sequenced from a single sample in a study of blood T cells in healthy people across ages. It was with a sample-barcoded 5' primer and a J-beta primer mix that a second PCR of about 6 to 12 cycles was run. TCRdb ran MiXCR on the 5' RACE reads and lists one entry per CDR3 protein. The table records 550,000 to 650,000 distinct CDR3 sequences, less than 35% of them present only once. The sample consisted of blood. The receptor set was obtained from a woman older than 75 in good health.

This clonotype appeared many times. The J gene is TRBJ1-1, the V gene TRBV5-1, with unresolved D. V was trimmed by 4 bases and J by 4 bases, leaving 14 bases between them. Germline values: CDR1 SGHRS, CDR2 YFSETQ. This CDR3 is 14 amino acids long. CDR3 in amino acids: CASSGGRRVTEAFF. CDR3 DNA: TGCGCCAGCAGCGGAGGTCGGAGGGTCACTGAAGCTTTCTTT.

Regarding this clonotype: A much larger clone differs by one base, so this may be a read error. This chain links TRBV20-1 with TRBJ1-2; D gene unclear. The germline CDR1 and CDR2 sequences are DFQATT and SNEGSKA (reference sequence). This CDR3 has 11 residues. CDR3 sequence reads: CSASSAYGYIF. In DNA, the CDR3 is TGCAGTGCTAGTTCAGCCTATGGCTACATCTTC.

There are many counts of this clonotype. CDR3 in amino acids: CATSEGGRPKYEQFF. The CDR3 nucleotides read TGTGCCACCAGTGAAGGGGGCCGGCCGAAGTATGAGCAGTTCTTC. The genes are TRBV24-1 and TRBJ2-1; 7 bases map to TRBD1. There are 15 residues in the CDR3. Trimming at V came to 4 bases and at J to 8 bases, leaving 10 bases not matched to a gene. The germline gives CDR1 KGHDR, CDR2 SFDVKD.

J is TRBJ2-1 and V is TRBV7-2; D remains ambiguous. The DNA end lines up better with TRBJ2-7; the J call may be wrong. This CDR3 contains 15 residues. Germline V gene sequence: CDR1 SGHTA, CDR2 FQGNSA. The CDR3 region has the DNA TGTGCCAGCAACCCAGACCCAGGCACAGCCTACGAGCAGTACTTC. Translated: CASNPDPGTAYEQYF.

This clonotype was seen repeatedly, ten times or more. The genes are TRBV18 and TRBJ2-1; D is uncertain. Germline CDR1 reads KGHSH; CDR2 reads LQKENI. Trimming took 6 bases from V and 8 from J, leaving 17 bases between them. The CDR3 contains 14 residues. The CDR3 sequence: CASSPKKQYYEQFF. The CDR3 nucleotides are TGTGCCAGCTCGCCGAAAAAGCAGTACTATGAGCAGTTCTTC. The whole variable domain, filled in from reference TRBV18 and TRBJ2-1, reads NAGVMQNPRHLVRRRGQEARLRCSPMKGHSHVYWYRQLPEEGLKFMVYLQKENIIDESGMPKERFSAEFPKEGPSILRIQQVVRGDSAAYFCASSPKKQYYEQFFGPGTRLTVL.

This clonotype was picked up many times. The rearrangement uses TRBV4-2 and TRBJ1-2; D call uncertain. V was trimmed by 0 bases and J by 5 bases, leaving 13 bases between them. The CDR3 spans 15 residues. Per the germline V gene, CDR1 is LGHNA and CDR2 is YNFKEQ. CDR3: CASSQDQGYGYGYTF. CDR3 bases: TGTGCCAGCAGCCAAGATCAAGGGTACGGTTATGGCTACACCTTC.

The V gene is TRBV6-1, the J gene TRBJ1-1; 7 positions agree with TRBD1. With V trimmed by 6 bases and J by 1 base, 14 bases remained unmatched. The germline V gene has CDR1 MNHNS and CDR2 SASEGT. The CDR3 length is 17 residues. CDR3 in amino acids: CASRPRGRVTSNTEAFF. In nucleotides, the CDR3 is TGTGCCAGCAGGCCCAGGGGGAGGGTAACATCGAACACTGAAGCTTTCTTT.

V usage is TRBV16 and J usage is TRBJ2-3, with D unclear. V lost 6 bases, J lost 2 bases, and 18 bases lay in between. CDR3 length: 16 residues. Germline CDR1 is KGHSY and CDR2 is FQNENV. The CDR3 spells CASSPSGYTNTDTQYF. CDR3 DNA: TGTGCCAGCAGTCCCTCGGGCTACACAAACACAGATACGCAGTATTTT.

For this clonotype: One junction end disagrees with the germline gene, perhaps due to a read error. The chain couples TRBV12-3 or TRBV12-4 to TRBJ2-7, with TRBD2 matching over 7 bases. The end of the DNA aligns better with TRBJ2-5, so the J call may be wrong. There are 14 residues in the CDR3. The CDR3, as DNA: TGCGCCAGCAGTCCTCCGGGACTAACAGAGACCCAGTACTTC. It encodes CASSPPGLTETQYF.